This TCR beta chain was profiled in a study of beta chain features in type 1 diabetes. Study context: Age and gender were similar between patients and healthy donors, as were cell yields.

With regard to this clone: Its antigen remains unknown.

What was sequenced were expressed TCRB transcripts, since all of the isolated RNA had been reverse transcribed. The method was immunoSEQ multiplex PCR; TCRdb's version includes in-frame clones alone and lacks a portion of them. Among about 240,000 clones listed, about 30% were seen once. The CDR3 loop spans 16 amino acids. The J segment lost 5 bases and the V segment lost 5 bases, leaving 12 bases of the junction unmatched. Germline CDR1 SGHTA, CDR2 FQGNSA. Study outcomes and limitations: Still unanswered here is whether HLA type influences TCRB rearrangement.

Input material: central memory CD4+ T cells from blood. The source of this sequence is a man aged 25-45 years in good health. The V gene is TRBV7-2, the J gene TRBJ2-3; 8 bases match TRBD2. CDR3 sequence reads: CASSPRLTGGKDTQYF. In DNA form, the CDR3 reads TGTGCCAGCAGCCCACGACTGACGGGAGGGAAAGATACGCAGTATTTT.